A single sample gave rise to the 17 T cell receptor beta chains below, sequenced in a study of blood T cells in healthy people across ages. Primers used in a second PCR of about 6 to 11 cycles were a sample-barcoded 5' primer and a J-beta primer mix. TCRdb re-called the 5' RACE reads with MiXCR, one entry per CDR3 protein. The sample consists of around 940,000 distinct CDR3 sequences, 51% of them appearing once. The sample consisted of blood. The source is a woman aged 55 to 70 in good health.

This clonotype was counted between two and nine times. The chain recombines TRBV7-2 with TRBJ2-7; D is ambiguous. The V end lost 5 bases, the J end lost 6 bases, and 14 bases lay between the germline ends. The CDR3 has 13 residues. The germline V gene encodes CDR1 SGHTA and CDR2 FQGNSA. CDR3 amino acids: CASSPYVFAEQYF. CDR3 nucleotides: TGTGCCAGCAGCCCTTATGTCTTTGCCGAGCAGTACTTC.

This clonotype was seen a handful of times. The V gene is TRBV4-1, the J gene TRBJ2-5; 9 bases are a match to TRBD2. V lost 4 bases to trimming and J lost 4 bases; unmatched junction nucleotides: 10. Germline V CDR1 and CDR2: MGHRA, YSYEKL. The CDR3 loop spans 16 amino acids. CDR3 bases: TGCGCCAGCAGCCTAACCCCGGGACTAGCAGGAGAGACCCAGTACTTC. It is translated as CASSLTPGLAGETQYF.

CDR3 bases: TGCAGTGCTAGAGACCACTACAGGGGAGATACGCAGTATTTT. This translates into CSARDHYRGDTQYF. This chain uses TRBV20-1 with TRBJ2-3, with 7 bases identical to TRBD1. CDR1 and CDR2 from the germline V gene are DFQATT and SNEGSKA (reference sequence). This CDR3 is 14 amino acids long. Trimming at V came to 0 bases and at J to 5 bases, leaving 5 bases not matched to a gene.

This clonotype appeared a few times. This chain links TRBV5-5 with TRBJ2-5; 7 bases map to TRBD1. V gave up 1 base and J gave up 7 bases; unmatched junction bases: 10. The CDR3 length is 15 residues. The germline CDR1 and CDR2 sequences are SGHKS and YYEKEE (reference sequence). CDR3 in amino acids: CASSLFDDRESTQYF. In DNA, the CDR3 is TGTGCCAGCAGCTTGTTCGACGACAGGGAATCGACCCAGTACTTC.

The J gene is TRBJ2-7, the V gene TRBV11-1; D call uncertain. Trimming stripped 0 bases from V and 3 bases from J, with 6 bases between. Germline CDR1 is SGHAT and CDR2 is FQDESV (reference sequence). This CDR3 contains 13 residues. This CDR3 is CASSLAFLYEQYF. CDR3 sequence (DNA): TGTGCCAGCAGCTTAGCGTTCCTCTACGAGCAGTACTTC.

The V call is TRBV27, the J call TRBJ2-7, with TRBD1 matching 10 bases. Germline values: CDR1 MNHEY, CDR2 SMNVEV (reference sequence). V was clipped by 4 bases and J by 6 bases; unmatched bases: 6. The CDR3 extends over 14 amino acids. The CDR3 nucleotides are TGTGCCAGCAGTTCGACCGGGACAGGGGTCGAGCAGTACTTC. This translates into CASSSTGTGVEQYF.

The CDR3 region has the DNA TGTGCCAGCAGTCTCCACGGACTAGCGGAGGCTGGGGGGGGGCAGTTCTTC. Translated, it gives CASSLHGLAEAGGGQFF. This chain links TRBV12-3 or TRBV12-4 with TRBJ2-1; 10 bases map to TRBD2. The CDR3 is 17 residues long. V lost 5 bases to trimming and J lost 12 bases; unmatched junction nucleotides: 19.

The rearrangement uses TRBV20-1 and TRBJ2-1; D possibly corresponds to TRBD1 (6 bases). The germline gives CDR1 DFQATT, CDR2 SNEGSKA (reference sequence). Between the trimmed V and J ends, which lost 3 bases and 2 bases, there was a span of 17 bases. This CDR3 has 16 residues. The chain's CDR3 is CSARRGYGDTYNEQFF. The CDR3 nucleotides read TGCAGTGCTAGGAGGGGTTATGGGGACACCTACAATGAGCAGTTCTTC.

This chain links TRBV6-5 with TRBJ2-5; possible D gene TRBD2, 7 bases. The CDR3 length is 16 residues. Germline V gene lookup returns CDR1 MNHEY and CDR2 SVGAGI. V lost 6 bases to trimming and J lost 6 bases, with 23 bases between them. CDR3 in DNA: TGTGCCAGCAGCCCTCAAAGGGGGGGGAGAGGTAAGACCCAGTACTTC. Its protein is CASSPQRGGRGKTQYF.

V is TRBV14 and J is TRBJ2-7, with 10 bases that match TRBD2. CDR1 and CDR2 (germline): SGHDN, FVKESK. The CDR3 spans 16 residues. V lost 0 bases and J lost 7; bases outside the gene matches: 9. The CDR3 is CASSQDSGRWFEEQYF. As DNA, the CDR3 is TGTGCCAGCAGCCAAGATAGCGGGAGGTGGTTTGAAGAGCAGTACTTC.

This clonotype has more than one count but fewer than ten. The CDR3 DNA is TGTGCCAGCAGTTATTGGCAAGAGACCCAGTACTTC. Translation gives CASSYWQETQYF. The rearrangement links TRBV6-2 or TRBV6-3 to TRBJ2-5; the D is unclear. The CDR3 totals 12 residues. The germline CDR1 and CDR2 sequences are MNHEY and SVGEGT. V lost 3 bases, J lost 2 bases, and 4 bases lay in between.

This clonotype has a handful of counts. The chain combines TRBV10-3 with TRBJ2-1; D may correspond to TRBD1 or TRBD2 (6 bases each). Trimming removed 4 bases from V and 0 bases from J, with 19 bases in between. Looked up from germline, CDR1 is ENHRY and CDR2 is SYGVKD. CDR3 length: 18 amino acids. The CDR3 region is CAISGGGLGRISYNEQFF. Here the CDR3 DNA reads TGTGCCATCAGTGGAGGGGGGTTGGGGCGGATCTCCTACAATGAGCAGTTCTTC.

This clonotype was detected a few times. The chain joins TRBV6-6 to TRBJ2-3; TRBD2 matches 8 bases. This CDR3 has 16 amino acids. Germline V gene lookup returns CDR1 MNHNY and CDR2 SVGAGI (reference sequence). The junction had 13 bases not matched to a gene; V was cut back by 8 bases and J by 3 bases. The CDR3 sequence: CASQTAIAGPTDTQYF. As DNA, the CDR3 is TGTGCCAGCCAGACTGCAATAGCGGGACCTACAGATACGCAGTATTTT.

This clonotype has a count of ten or more. This chain links TRBV10-3 with TRBJ2-7, with 10 nucleotides matching TRBD2. The V segment lost 6 bases and the J segment 5 bases; nucleotides outside the gene matches: 10. Per the germline V gene, CDR1 is ENHRY and CDR2 is SYGVKD. The CDR3 is 15 residues long. CDR3 DNA sequence: TGTGCCATCAGCCCTCTTCGTGGGACTAGCGACGAGCAGTACTTC. This codes for CAISPLRGTSDEQYF.

This clonotype was observed a single time. CDR3 nucleotides: TGTGCCAGCAGCCTACAGAGTCGAGAGACCCAGTACTTC. Translation gives CASSLQSRETQYF. The chain couples TRBV3-1 to TRBJ2-7, with D hard to call. The end of the DNA is better explained by TRBJ2-5, so the J call may be wrong. There are 13 residues in the CDR3. The germline gives CDR1 LGHDT, CDR2 YNNKEL (reference sequence).

To note about this clonotype: One end of the junction fails to match germline, which may point to a read error. The rearrangement joins TRBV6-2 or TRBV6-3 to TRBJ1-5, with no clear D. From germline, CDR1 is MNHEY and CDR2 SVGEGT. The CDR3 contains 16 residues. Here the CDR3 reads CASSYFLRVRNQPQHF. The CDR3 coding sequence is TGTGCCAGCAGCTACTTTTTGCGTGTTCGCAATCAGCCCCAGCATTTT.

In its sample, this clonotype was seen a few times. The genes are TRBV28 and TRBJ2-7; D call uncertain. The CDR3 extends over 14 amino acids. V lost 3 bases and J 2 bases, leaving 11 bases between the germline ends. CDR1 and CDR2 (germline): MDHEN, SYDVKM. The CDR3 loop is CASSLSRAAYEQYF. The CDR3 nucleotides are TGTGCCAGCAGTTTGAGTAGGGCGGCCTACGAGCAGTACTTC. The complete variable domain, with remaining parts taken from reference TRBV28 and TRBJ2-7, reads DVKVTQSSRYLVKRTGEKVFLECVQDMDHENMFWYRQDPGLGLRLIYFSYDVKMKEKGDIPEGYSVSREKKERFSLILESASTNQTSMYLCASSLSRAAYEQYFGPGTRLTVT.